Detailed here is one T cell receptor (beta chain). These data are taken from a study of blood T cells in healthy people across ages. PCR was performed a second time for 7 to 11 cycles using a sample-barcoded 5' primer and a J-beta primer mix. In TCRdb, the 5' RACE reads were re-called with MiXCR into one record per CDR3 protein. This sample has hundreds of thousands of distinct CDR3 sequences, with approximately 21% found just once. The CDR3 loop spans 15 amino acids. V was cut by 4 bases and J by 0 bases, with 6 bases left in between. Germline values: CDR1 KGHDR, CDR2 SFDVKD. This chain connects TRBV24-1 to TRBJ2-6; D is unresolved. Sequencing was performed on blood. The TCR was taken from an older man in good health. The CDR3 reads CATSDLVSGANVLTF. The CDR3 coding sequence is TGTGCCACCAGTGACCTGGTCTCTGGGGCCAACGTCCTGACTTTC.